Presented here are 32 T cell receptor beta chains from one specimen sequenced in a study of molecular identifiers for immune sequencing clone quantification. TCRdb independently ran MiXCR on the PCR reads; one entry per CDR3 protein. The table includes some 97,000 distinct CDR3 sequences, 36% detected once. Source material: naive CD8+ T cells from blood, with Jurkat cell RNA spiked in. The subset denotes: FACS-sorted CD8+CD4-CCR7+CD45RA+ naive T cells. All receptors derive from a human donor in good health. Some libraries in this study had Jurkat cell RNA spiked in.

For this clonotype: A much larger clone differs from this one at a single base, so this may be a read error. CDR3 in amino acids: CASSLDGQETQHF. As DNA, the CDR3 is TGTGCCAGCAGCTTAGATGGCCAAGAGACCCAGCACTTC. The J gene is TRBJ2-5, the V gene TRBV13; no firm D call. This CDR3 is 13 amino acids long. Germline V CDR1 and CDR2: PRHDT, FYEKMQ (reference sequence).

The gene calls are TRBV7-7 and TRBJ1-3; no reliable D call. The CDR3 loop spans 14 amino acids. Germline V gives CDR1 SSHAT, CDR2 FNYEAQ (reference sequence). Trimming cost V 0 bases and J 4 bases, with 7 bases left between them. CDR3 in DNA: TGTGCCAGCAGCTTAGCAGGGATCGGAAACACCATATATTTT. Translation gives CASSLAGIGNTIYF.

This clonotype was recorded a few times. The genes are TRBV4-3 and TRBJ1-4, with 9 bases matching TRBD1. Germline trimming cut 1 base from V and 5 bases from J; bases unmatched to any gene: 5. CDR1 is LGHNA, CDR2 YSLEER, per germline. CDR3 length: 16 residues. The CDR3 protein is CASSQGGTGPNEKLFF. The CDR3, as DNA: TGCGCCAGCAGCCAAGGTGGGACAGGGCCGAATGAAAAACTGTTTTTT.

A word on this clonotype: A much larger clonotype is one base distant, so this may be a read error. The rearrangement uses TRBV28 and TRBJ2-7, with D hard to call. The CDR3 is made up of 13 amino acids. In germline, CDR1 is MDHEN, CDR2 SYDVKM. This CDR3 is CAGSLSPRNEQYF. CDR3 DNA: TGTGCCGGCAGTTTATCCCCGCGGAACGAGCAGTACTTC.

In regard to this clonotype: No DNA is shown, since the ends of the CDR3 on it are uncertain; the CDR3 is the one TCRdb lists. CDR3 loop: CASILGTAATNTEAFF. V is TRBV28 and J is TRBJ1-1. The CDR3 region is 16 residues in length, termini included. Germline CDR1 is MDHEN and CDR2 is SYDVKM.

The rearrangement uses TRBV6-4 and TRBJ2-2; D is possibly TRBD2 (6 bases). The CDR3 length is 14 residues. V was pared by 6 bases and J by 7 bases, with 15 bases between. The germline V gene encodes CDR1 MRHNA and CDR2 SNTAGT. The CDR3 nucleotides are TGTGCCAGCAGCCCGAGGCGGGAAGACGGGGAGCTGTTTTTT. Its translation is CASSPRREDGELFF.

CDR3 sequence (DNA): TGTGCCAGCAGCGTGACAGGGTTCACTGAAGCTTTCTTT. Its translation: CASSVTGFTEAFF. The genes are TRBV7-2 and TRBJ1-1, with 7 nucleotides matching TRBD1. The V and J ends lost 5 bases and 4 bases, in that order; junction bases with no gene match: 4. CDR3 length: 13 residues. Germline V gene data show CDR1 as SGHTA and CDR2 as FQGNSA.

This sequence joins TRBV12-3 or TRBV12-4 and TRBJ1-5; 8 nucleotides line up with TRBD1. The junction had 4 bases not matched to a gene; V was cut back by 6 bases and J by 3 bases. The CDR3 loop spans 14 amino acids. CDR3 bases: TGTGCCAGCAGCCAGGACAGGGACAATCAGCCCCAGCATTTT. Its translation: CASSQDRDNQPQHF.

CDR3 sequence (DNA): TGCGCCAGCAGCCAGGACAGGGGAACCTACGAGCAGTACTTC. It codes for CASSQDRGTYEQYF. The chain uses TRBV4-3 and TRBJ2-7, with 9 nucleotides matching TRBD1. The CDR3 sequence is 14 residues long. Germline V gives CDR1 LGHNA, CDR2 YSLEER. V was pared by 3 bases and J by 2 bases, with 2 bases of the junction left unmatched.

Note on this clonotype: Since a much larger clone is just one base distant, this may be a read error. This chain connects TRBV14 to TRBJ2-7, with D perhaps TRBD1 (5 bases). The CDR3 has 16 amino acids. With 4 bases removed from V and 0 bases from J, the gap between germline ends came to 16 bases. Germline V CDR1 and CDR2: SGHDN, FVKESK. The CDR3 is CASSLPDGDSSYEQYF. The DNA of the CDR3 is TGTGCCAGCAGCCTCCCGGACGGAGACAGCTCCTACGAGCAGTACTTC. Based on the CDR3 plus reference TRBV14 and TRBJ2-7, the full variable domain is EAGVTQFPSHSVIEKGQTVTLRCDPISGHDNLYWYRRVMGKEIKFLLHFVKESKQDESGMPNNRFLAERTGGTYSTLKVQPAELEDSGVYFCASSLPDGDSSYEQYFGPGTRLTVT.

About this clonotype: A much larger clonotype is one base distant, so this may be a read error. The conserved closing phenylalanine or tryptophan is absent in this CDR3, likely reflecting a read error. The V call is TRBV7-6, the J call TRBJ2-6; D unclear. Germline assignment: CDR1 SGHVS and CDR2 FNYEAQ. The CDR3 is made up of 15 amino acids. V lost 3 bases and J lost 4, with 10 bases in between. The CDR3 is CASSFSGSGANVLTL. The CDR3 DNA sequence: TGTGCCAGCAGCTTTTCTGGGTCCGGGGCCAACGTCCTGACTCTC.

This clonotype occurred a few times. The rearrangement joins TRBV9 to TRBJ2-3; maybe TRBD2 (6 bases). The CDR3 has 15 amino acids. CDR1 is SGDLS and CDR2 is YYNGEE in the germline V gene. Deletions cut 3 bases from V and 3 bases from J, with 14 bases between. The CDR3 nucleotides read TGTGCCAGCAGCGAATGGATTGGGGGGACAGATACGCAGTATTTT. This translates into CASSEWIGGTDTQYF.

Remarks on this clonotype: The germline gene is not matched at one end of the junction; a read error may be the cause. For the CDR3, the DNA is TGTGCCAGCAAGGGCCGAGGAGAGCAGCACTTC. Its protein is CASKGRGEQHF. The V and J genes are TRBV27 and TRBJ2-7; D is unresolved. The CDR3 runs to 11 residues. CDR1 and CDR2 (germline): MNHEY, SMNVEV (reference sequence).

This chain joins TRBV11-2 and TRBJ2-7; D call uncertain. This CDR3 comprises 12 residues. The V end lost 0 bases, the J end lost 4 bases, and 4 bases lay between the germline ends. Per germline, CDR1 SGHAT and CDR2 FQNNGV. CDR3 in DNA: TGTGCCAGCAGCTTAGACGTGTACGAGCAGTACTTC. Residues: CASSLDVYEQYF.

There are a few counts of this clonotype. Sequence at one end of the junction differs from germline and may be a read error. Here the CDR3 reads CSARDPGTELETF. In DNA form, the CDR3 reads TGCAGTGCTAGAGACCCAGGGACAGAGCTAGAAACCTTC. The chain couples TRBV20-1 to TRBJ2-1, with 7 positions matching TRBD1. The germline V gene has CDR1 DFQATT and CDR2 SNEGSKA (reference sequence). The CDR3 loop spans 13 amino acids.

With respect to this clonotype: A much larger clone differs by one base, so this may be a read error. The gene calls are TRBV13 and TRBJ2-3; 7 bases agree with TRBD2. V dropped 5 bases and J dropped 3; count of bases not matched to a gene: 8. CDR3 size: 15 residues. Germline assignment: CDR1 PRHDT and CDR2 FYEKMQ (reference sequence). The CDR3 loop is CASSAELALTDTQYF. The CDR3 bases are TGTGCCAGCAGCGCGGAACTAGCGTTGACAGATACGCAGTATTTT.

This clonotype was detected only a few times. The V gene is TRBV27, the J gene TRBJ2-1; TRBD2 might be the D (6 bases). This CDR3 comprises 15 residues. V shed 2 bases and J shed 2 bases, with 10 bases lying between them. The germline CDR1 and CDR2 sequences are MNHEY and SMNVEV (reference sequence). The CDR3, as DNA: TGTGCCAGCAGTTTAGCAGCGGGTCCCTACAATGAGCAGTTCTTC. Residues: CASSLAAGPYNEQFF.

A few counts support this clonotype. V and J are TRBV6-2 or TRBV6-3 and TRBJ2-1, with 7 bases identical to TRBD2. CDR3 length: 17 amino acids. CDR1 is MNHEY and CDR2 is SVGEGT in the germline V gene. V lost 2 bases, J lost 4 bases, and 11 bases stayed unmatched. The CDR3 spells CASSYGLAVIGYNEQFF. The CDR3, as DNA: TGTGCCAGCAGTTACGGTCTAGCGGTTATCGGATACAATGAGCAGTTCTTC.

A note on this clonotype: One base away lies a much larger clone, so this may be a sequencing read error. V gene TRBV9 combines with J gene TRBJ2-7; 9 bases are a match to TRBD2. The germline CDR1 and CDR2 sequences are SGDLS and YYNGEE. CDR3 length equals 13 residues. V shed 7 bases, J shed 5 bases, and the junction held 7 bases outside the gene matches. CDR3 in amino acids: CASVRIAGDEQYF. The CDR3 DNA sequence: TGTGCCAGCGTCCGGATAGCGGGAGACGAGCAGTACTTC. The variable domain in full, completed from reference TRBV9 and TRBJ2-7, reads DSGVTQTPKHLITATGQRVTLRCSPRSGDLSVYWYQQSLDQGLQFLIQYYNGEERAKGNILERFSAQQFPDLHSELNLSSLELGDSALYFCASVRIAGDEQYFGPGTRLTVT.

The CDR3 is CASSSGPRFDETQYF. DNA of the CDR3: TGTGCCAGCAGCTCAGGGCCACGATTTGACGAGACCCAGTACTTC. V and J are TRBV11-2 and TRBJ2-5; a possible D gene is TRBD1 (5 bases). Per germline, CDR1 SGHAT and CDR2 FQNNGV. V dropped 4 bases and J dropped 5 bases, with 17 bases sitting between them. The CDR3 has 15 amino acids.

The chain uses TRBV12-3 or TRBV12-4 and TRBJ2-1; 7 bases align to TRBD2. J was trimmed by 7 bases and V by 6 bases; bases with no gene match: 9. The CDR3 is 14 amino acids. The CDR3 here is CASRSTGGGNEQFF. In DNA, the CDR3 is TGTGCCAGCAGGTCTACGGGAGGAGGAAATGAGCAGTTCTTC.

The V gene is TRBV6-5, the J gene TRBJ2-4; D is uncertain. In germline, CDR1 is MNHEY, CDR2 SVGAGI. V was shortened by 2 bases and J by 8 bases, with 13 bases between the two germline ends. This CDR3 has 14 residues. Here the CDR3 DNA reads TGTGCCAGCAGTTACCTTGGCGAGGCGGACATTCAGTACTTC. Translating it yields CASSYLGEADIQYF.

This clonotype was recorded many times. V is TRBV27 and J is TRBJ2-3; 8 bases agree with TRBD2. Germline CDR1 reads MNHEY; CDR2 reads SMNVEV (reference sequence). V was clipped by 8 bases and J by 5 bases; unmatched bases: 9. This CDR3 is 14 amino acids long. As DNA, the CDR3 is TGTGCCAGCTCCCCGGGACTAGGATTAGATACGCAGTATTTT. Its translation: CASSPGLGLDTQYF.

This clonotype was counted ten times or more. V usage is TRBV7-8 and J usage is TRBJ2-1; D unclear. This CDR3 spans 13 amino acids. V was pared by 1 base and J by 8 bases, with 9 bases between. CDR1 and CDR2 from the germline V gene are SGHVS and FQNEAQ. The CDR3 is CASSLEPLDEQFF. The CDR3 DNA reads TGTGCCAGCAGCTTAGAGCCCCTGGATGAGCAGTTCTTC.

The chain combines TRBV11-2 with TRBJ2-1; no reliable D call. Germline CDR1 and CDR2: SGHAT and FQNNGV. The CDR3 loop spans 13 amino acids. Trimming stripped 1 base from V and 10 bases from J, with 11 bases between. Written as DNA, the CDR3 is TGTGCCAGCAGCTTAGCATCCAGTCAAGAGCAGTTCTTC. Translating it yields CASSLASSQEQFF.

This clonotype was observed once. A much larger clone sits a single nucleotide away, making a read error possible. The rearrangement links TRBV4-1 to TRBJ1-2; a weak D match, TRBD1 (6 bases). Germline V CDR1 and CDR2: MGHRA, YSYEKL. The CDR3 spans 14 residues. DNA for the CDR3: TGCGCCAGCCGCCAGCCCTATCCAGGGGATGGCTACACCTTC. Protein product: CASRQPYPGDGYTF.

This clonotype was found a few times. The chain employs TRBV6-6 and TRBJ2-2, with D unclear. The germline CDR1 and CDR2 sequences are MNHNY and SVGAGI (reference sequence). The CDR3 sequence is 12 residues long. V lost 7 bases and J lost 3, with 6 bases in between. The CDR3 coding sequence is TGTGCCAGCATGCCGGACACCGGGGAGCTGTTTTTT. Its translation is CASMPDTGELFF.

The table lists this clonotype with a few counts. The CDR3 protein is CASSARGYEQYF. The CDR3 DNA sequence: TGTGCCAGCAGCGCCCGGGGCTACGAGCAGTACTTC. The V gene is TRBV11-2, the J gene TRBJ2-7; D perhaps matches TRBD2 (5 bases). CDR1 and CDR2 from the germline V gene are SGHAT and FQNNGV. This CDR3 has 12 residues. Trimming removed 5 bases from V and 3 bases from J, with 8 bases in between.

In its sample, this clonotype was seen a few times. The chain is built from TRBV12-3 or TRBV12-4 and TRBJ2-7; TRBD2 is a possible D gene (6 bases). Trimming took 3 bases from V and 1 from J, leaving 13 bases between them. The length of the CDR3 is 15 residues. The CDR3 DNA reads as TGTGCCAGCAGTTTCGGAGGGATGGCATCCTACGAGCAGTACTTC. Translation gives CASSFGGMASYEQYF.

V and J are TRBV24-1 and TRBJ2-7; TRBD1 might be the D (5 bases). The CDR3 sequence is 12 residues long. CDR1 and CDR2 (germline): KGHDR, SFDVKD. Trimming stripped 4 bases from V and 4 bases from J, with 7 bases between. The CDR3 DNA sequence: TGTGCCACCAGTGACACAGGTTACGAGCAGTACTTC. This codes for CATSDTGYEQYF.

This clonotype is a singleton in its sample. A junction boundary mismatches the germline segment, possibly from a read error. The CDR3 sequence is CGVDEGIADTQYF. The CDR3 DNA is TGCGGCGTTGATGAGGGGATCGCAGACACGCAGTATTTT. The chain recombines TRBV29-1 with TRBJ2-3, with D perhaps assigned TRBD1 or TRBD2 (5 bases each). Germline V gene lookup returns CDR1 SQVTM and CDR2 ANQGSEA. This CDR3 has 13 residues.

The CDR3: CASKNQDWGGTDTQYF. CDR3 DNA: TGTGCCAGCAAAAACCAGGACTGGGGGGGCACAGATACGCAGTATTTT. The chain combines TRBV4-2 with TRBJ2-3; D possibly corresponds to TRBD2 (6 bases). CDR1 and CDR2 (germline): LGHNA, YNFKEQ. With 7 bases removed from V and 1 base from J, the gap between germline ends came to 18 bases. The CDR3 is 16 residues long.